These T cell receptor beta chains were read from a single sample in a study of cytotoxic CD8 clonotypes in ibrutinib-treated CLL. Only in-frame clones appear in the TCRdb table, and some are missing; sequencing was by immunoSEQ multiplex PCR. The table shows approximately 50,000 clones, with roughly 54% occurring only once. The sequencing here drew on PBMCs, taken at disease progression, from a patient treated with ibrutinib. The source is a human donor with chronic lymphocytic leukemia. The CDR3 runs from the conserved cysteine through the conserved F or W. The order of the fields is V gene, CDR3 length, J gene, clone size, D gene, CDR3 DNA, CDR3 protein. D genes are given only for firm matches. Size tells how often a clone was seen (once, few, many) or the class of an expanded clone, and some rows leave it out.

v_gene: TRBV5-1
len: 14
j_gene: TRBJ2-7
abundance: -
d_gene: TRBD1
CDR3nt: TGCGCCAGCAGCACCGGACAGGGTGGGGTCGAGCAGTACTTC
CDR3aa: CASSTGQGGVEQYF

v_gene: TRBV7-2
len: 15
j_gene: TRBJ1-3
abundance: -
d_gene: -
CDR3nt: TGTGCCAGCAGCCGAGGAACAGGAGCTGGAAACACCATATATTTT
CDR3aa: CASSRGTGAGNTIYF

v_gene: TRBV27
len: 14
j_gene: TRBJ1-1
abundance: -
d_gene: -
CDR3nt: TGTGCCAGCAGTTTCCGACGTGATAACACTGAAGCTTTCTTT
CDR3aa: CASSFRRDNTEAFF

v_gene: TRBV30
len: 10
j_gene: TRBJ1-1
abundance: -
d_gene: -
CDR3nt: TGTGCCTGGGGGGACGTCGGAGCTTTCTTT
CDR3aa: CAWGDVGAFF

v_gene: TRBV7-6
len: 16
j_gene: TRBJ2-1
abundance: -
d_gene: -
CDR3nt: TGTGCCAGCAGCTTAGAGACTCCCGGGAAGTACAATGAGCAGTTCTTC
CDR3aa: CASSLETPGKYNEQFF

v_gene: TRBV28
len: 12
j_gene: TRBJ1-2
abundance: -
d_gene: -
CDR3nt: TGTGCCAGCAGTTCCGACCTAACCCATAGCACCTTC
CDR3aa: CASSSDLTHSTF

v_gene: TRBV4-1
len: 15
j_gene: TRBJ1-6
abundance: -
d_gene: TRBD1
CDR3nt: TGCGCCAGCAGCCCACAGGGGCTTTACTCTTCACCCCTCCACTTT
CDR3aa: CASSPQGLYSSPLHF

v_gene: TRBV7-3
len: 14
j_gene: TRBJ2-1
abundance: -
d_gene: -
CDR3nt: TGTGCCAGCAGCGCCACTAGCTCCTACAATGAGCAGTTCTTC
CDR3aa: CASSATSSYNEQFF

v_gene: TRBV7-6
len: 16
j_gene: TRBJ2-7
abundance: few
d_gene: -
CDR3nt: TGTGCCAGCAGCTTAGAGGGTCAGGTCGTCCTCTACGAGCAGTACTTC
CDR3aa: CASSLEGQVVLYEQYF

v_gene: TRBV7-2
len: 12
j_gene: TRBJ1-2
abundance: -
d_gene: -
CDR3nt: TGTGCCAGCAGCTTAAGGGGAAGTGGCTACACCTTC
CDR3aa: CASSLRGSGYTF

v_gene: TRBV30
len: 13
j_gene: TRBJ1-5
abundance: -
d_gene: TRBD1
CDR3nt: TGTGCCTGCGGGACAGGTCATGGCCAGCCCCAGCATTTT
CDR3aa: CACGTGHGQPQHF

v_gene: TRBV19
len: 15
j_gene: TRBJ1-5
abundance: -
d_gene: -
CDR3nt: TGTGCCAGTAGTATAGTGCCCCAGGGAGGGCAGCCCCAGCATTTT
CDR3aa: CASSIVPQGGQPQHF

v_gene: TRBV4-3
len: 12
j_gene: TRBJ2-6
abundance: -
d_gene: -
CDR3nt: TGCGCCAGCAGCCCCTATGGGGCCGTCCTGACTTTC
CDR3aa: CASSPYGAVLTF

v_gene: TRBV28
len: 14
j_gene: TRBJ1-5
abundance: -
d_gene: -
CDR3nt: TGTGCCAGCAGAAGCCCCGGAGGGCATCAGCCCCAGCATTTT
CDR3aa: CASRSPGGHQPQHF

v_gene: TRBV11-2
len: 12
j_gene: TRBJ2-3
abundance: -
d_gene: -
CDR3nt: TGTGCCAGCAGACCTATAGAAGATACGCAGTATTTT
CDR3aa: CASRPIEDTQYF

v_gene: TRBV18
len: 17
j_gene: TRBJ2-7
abundance: -
d_gene: -
CDR3nt: TGTGCCAGCTCACCGATGCAGGGGAGGGCCCTTCCCTACGAGCAGTACTTC
CDR3aa: CASSPMQGRALPYEQYF

v_gene: TRBV7-9
len: 16
j_gene: TRBJ1-2
abundance: few
d_gene: -
CDR3nt: TGTGCCAGCAGCTTAGTAGGTTCTAGACAGGTTGGAGGCTACACCTTC
CDR3aa: CASSLVGSRQVGGYTF

v_gene: TRBV18
len: 15
j_gene: TRBJ1-3
abundance: few
d_gene: -
CDR3nt: TGTGCCAGCTCACCACCGGCGGATACTGGAAACACCATATATTTT
CDR3aa: CASSPPADTGNTIYF

v_gene: TRBV5-6
len: 15
j_gene: TRBJ1-5
abundance: -
d_gene: -
CDR3nt: TGTGCCAGCAGCGAAGGGGGTTATAGCAATCAGCCCCAGCATTTT
CDR3aa: CASSEGGYSNQPQHF

v_gene: TRBV20-1
len: 11
j_gene: TRBJ2-5
abundance: -
d_gene: -
CDR3nt: TGCAGTGCTATACACCAAGAGACCCAGTACTTC
CDR3aa: CSAIHQETQYF

v_gene: TRBV29-1
len: 13
j_gene: TRBJ1-5
abundance: once
d_gene: -
CDR3nt: TGCAGCGTTGGGGGACCTGGGAATCAGCCCCAGCATTTT
CDR3aa: CSVGGPGNQPQHF

v_gene: TRBV28
len: 13
j_gene: TRBJ1-5
abundance: few
d_gene: -
CDR3nt: TGTGCCAGCAGCCGCCGGACTCCTCAGCCCCAGCATTTT
CDR3aa: CASSRRTPQPQHF

v_gene: TRBV27
len: 13
j_gene: TRBJ1-6
abundance: -
d_gene: -
CDR3nt: TGTGCCAGCAGACAGGGTTGGCATTCACCCCTCCACTTT
CDR3aa: CASRQGWHSPLHF

v_gene: TRBV2
len: 15
j_gene: TRBJ1-5
abundance: -
d_gene: TRBD1
CDR3nt: TGTGCCAGCCAACCTCTAACAGGGGCAAGCCAGCCCCAGCATTTT
CDR3aa: CASQPLTGASQPQHF

v_gene: TRBV6-1
len: 15
j_gene: TRBJ1-5
abundance: -
d_gene: -
CDR3nt: TGTGCCAGCAGTTTGCGGGTTACGGGCAATCAGCCCCAGCATTTT
CDR3aa: CASSLRVTGNQPQHF

v_gene: TRBV5-1
len: 16
j_gene: TRBJ1-2
abundance: few
d_gene: -
CDR3nt: TGCGCCAGCAGCTTGGTAAGTCGGGCGGGAAGCTATGGCTACACCTTC
CDR3aa: CASSLVSRAGSYGYTF

v_gene: TRBV4-1
len: 16
j_gene: TRBJ1-5
abundance: few
d_gene: TRBD1
CDR3nt: TGCGCCAGCAGCCAAGTCGGGGACAGGGCCAATCAGCCCCAGCATTTT
CDR3aa: CASSQVGDRANQPQHF

v_gene: TRBV6-5
len: 13
j_gene: TRBJ2-3
abundance: -
d_gene: -
CDR3nt: TGTGCCAGCAGCCTGGGGAGAGGAGATACGCAGTATTTT
CDR3aa: CASSLGRGDTQYF

v_gene: TRBV27
len: 13
j_gene: TRBJ1-1
abundance: few
d_gene: -
CDR3nt: TGTGCCAGCAGTTCACAGGGAACGGGTGAAGCTTTCTTT
CDR3aa: CASSSQGTGEAFF

v_gene: TRBV28
len: 16
j_gene: TRBJ2-7
abundance: few
d_gene: TRBD2
CDR3nt: TGTGCCAGCAGTCCCGCCGGGGTAGCGGGGATGAACGAGCAGTACTTC
CDR3aa: CASSPAGVAGMNEQYF

v_gene: TRBV28
len: 11
j_gene: TRBJ1-3
abundance: -
d_gene: -
CDR3nt: TGTGCCAGCAGGGCGGTAAACACCATATATTTT
CDR3aa: CASRAVNTIYF

v_gene: TRBV28
len: 15
j_gene: TRBJ2-7
abundance: -
d_gene: TRBD2
CDR3nt: TGTGCCAGCAGTTCACCGGGACTAGCGGGAGCCGAGCAGTACTTC
CDR3aa: CASSSPGLAGAEQYF

v_gene: TRBV28
len: 15
j_gene: TRBJ1-2
abundance: few
d_gene: TRBD1
CDR3nt: TGTGCCAGCAGTACACACAGACAGGGAATCAATGGCTACACCTTC
CDR3aa: CASSTHRQGINGYTF

v_gene: TRBV9
len: 14
j_gene: TRBJ2-5
abundance: once
d_gene: -
CDR3nt: TGTGCCAGCAGCGTAGCTTCAGACCAAGAGACCCAGTACTTC
CDR3aa: CASSVASDQETQYF